Following are 7 T cell receptor beta chains from one sample sequenced in a study of CD8 T cells in ankylosing spondylitis. One entry per CDR3 protein results from TCRdb running MiXCR on the 5' RACE reads. The sample consists of 200,000 to 250,000 distinct CDR3 sequences, about 11% of them appearing once. The material sequenced was blood, either unsorted or a sorted T cell fraction (not recorded which). Receptors were obtained from a male donor with ankylosing spondylitis or in good health (not recorded which).

This clonotype was seen a handful of times. V and J are TRBV5-1 and TRBJ2-5; no reliable D call. From germline, CDR1 is SGHRS and CDR2 YFSETQ. Trimming stripped 3 bases from V and 0 bases from J, with 15 bases between. The CDR3 has 16 amino acids. CDR3 sequence reads: CASSSGSVVDQETQYF. CDR3 nucleotides: TGCGCCAGCAGCTCCGGGTCCGTGGTTGACCAAGAGACCCAGTACTTC.

In this sample, this clonotype turned up a few times. The chain employs TRBV9 and TRBJ2-5; 7 bases map to TRBD1. V lost 7 bases, J lost 3 bases, and 6 bases stayed unmatched. Germline CDR1 reads SGDLS; CDR2 reads YYNGEE. This CDR3 region has 13 residues. As DNA, the CDR3 is TGTGCCAGCGGCTCCGACAGGGAAGAGACCCAGTACTTC. Protein sequence: CASGSDREETQYF.

This chain joins TRBV9 and TRBJ1-1; possibly TRBD1 for D (6 bases). The CDR3 is made up of 15 amino acids. Germline V lookup: CDR1 SGDLS, CDR2 YYNGEE. The germline V and J ends were trimmed by 0 bases and 5 bases, with 14 bases remaining between them. The CDR3 DNA reads as TGTGCCAGCAGCGTAGGTATAGGGGGTACGACTGAAGCTTTCTTT. It encodes CASSVGIGGTTEAFF.

This clonotype occurred many times. This rearrangement joins TRBV5-1 to TRBJ2-1; 8 positions agree with TRBD1. After removal of 2 bases from V and 7 bases from J, the junction contained 5 bases not matched to a gene. The CDR3 sequence is 14 residues long. CDR1 is SGHRS, CDR2 YFSETQ, per germline. In nucleotides, the CDR3 is TGCGCCAGCAGCTTTGGCGACAGGGGTAATGAGCAGTTCTTC. Its translation: CASSFGDRGNEQFF.

This clonotype was seen a few times. Here the CDR3 reads CASSQVGGDYEQYF. Written as DNA, the CDR3 is TGTGCCAGCAGCCAGGTGGGGGGGGACTACGAGCAGTACTTC. The chain uses TRBV3-1 and TRBJ2-7; 7 bases map to TRBD2. With 3 bases clipped from V and 3 bases from J, the junction kept 5 bases outside the gene matches. The CDR3 loop spans 14 amino acids. Germline assignment: CDR1 LGHDT and CDR2 YNNKEL (reference sequence).

This clonotype was observed a few times. V and J are TRBV29-1 and TRBJ2-1; 10 bases are a match to TRBD1. Germline assignment: CDR1 SQVTM and CDR2 ANQGSEA. This CDR3 has 18 amino acids. The V and J ends lost 6 bases and 1 base, in that order; junction bases with no gene match: 15. Here the CDR3 DNA reads TGCAGCGTCGCCCGACCGGGACAGGGGAAGGTTTCCTACAATGAGCAGTTCTTC. Residues: CSVARPGQGKVSYNEQFF.

The genes are TRBV12-3 or TRBV12-4 and TRBJ2-2; tentatively, D is TRBD1 (6 bases). V lost 6 bases, J lost 4 bases, and 9 bases lay in between. The CDR3 runs to 13 residues. In DNA form, the CDR3 reads TGTGCCAGCAGGATAGGGGGCACCGGGGAGCTGTTTTTT. Residues: CASRIGGTGELFF.